The 5 T cell receptor beta chains below all came from one sample that was sequenced in a study of regulatory T cells in long-lasting Graves disease. Relying on iRepertoire HTBI primers and Arm-PCR of CDR3 regions, the team built TCR beta libraries. TCRdb reprocessed the multiplex PCR reads via MiXCR and lists one record per CDR3 protein. The data show about 300,000 distinct CDR3 sequences, 15% to 20% seen once. As for time point: newly diagnosed GD, antithyroid drugs for less than 3 months. With RNA extracted from PBMCs as input, the TCR library was made. This specimen was peripheral blood mononuclear cells (PBMCs), taken at new diagnosis, from a patient treated with antithyroid drugs. These receptors were taken from a female donor with Graves disease.

There are many counts of this clonotype. The chain has TRBV5-1 and TRBJ2-5; D is uncertain. V was cut by 3 bases and J by 4 bases, with 13 bases left in between. This CDR3 spans 14 amino acids. The germline CDR1 and CDR2 sequences are SGHRS and YFSETQ. This chain's CDR3 is CASSYEARRETQYF. The CDR3 DNA is TGCGCCAGCAGCTACGAAGCGAGACGAGAGACCCAGTACTTC.

The rearrangement joins TRBV12-3 or TRBV12-4 to TRBJ2-5; tentative D call: TRBD1 (7 bases). Trimming took 7 bases from V and 5 from J, leaving 14 bases between them. This CDR3 is built from 13 residues. CDR3 nucleotide sequence: TGTGCCAGCACCCCGACAGGGAGGGAGACCCAGTACTTC. Translated, it gives CASTPTGRETQYF.

This clonotype showed up just a few times. The chain is built from TRBV28 and TRBJ1-2, with D perhaps TRBD1 (5 bases). The CDR3 has 14 amino acids. CDR1 is MDHEN, CDR2 SYDVKM, per germline. Trimming stripped 6 bases from V and 7 bases from J, with 18 bases between. CDR3 sequence: CASSLGGQGGGYTF. The CDR3 coding sequence is TGTGCCAGCAGCTTAGGAGGGCAGGGTGGTGGCTACACCTTC.

This clonotype came up many times. The V call is TRBV4-1, the J call TRBJ2-1; D remains unclear. Germline V CDR1 and CDR2: MGHRA, YSYEKL. V was trimmed by 1 base and J by 4 bases, leaving 8 bases between them. This CDR3 has 14 residues. CDR3 region: CASSQAFSYNEQFF. The CDR3 DNA sequence: TGCGCCAGCAGCCAAGCGTTTTCTTACAATGAGCAGTTCTTC.

This clonotype occurred many times. The chain links TRBV12-3 or TRBV12-4 to TRBJ2-3, with 8 bases lining up with TRBD1. The CDR3 loop spans 17 amino acids. J lost 3 bases, V lost 1 base, and 9 bases had no gene match. The CDR3 here is CASSLGFGQGRTDTQYF. In DNA form, the CDR3 reads TGTGCCAGCAGTTTAGGATTCGGACAGGGTAGGACAGATACGCAGTATTTT.